These 23 T cell receptor beta chains came from one sample sequenced in a study of CD8 T cells in ankylosing spondylitis. Study-wide points: Characteristic, it appeared, of ankylosing spondylitis blood was a TCR beta motif of fewer than 10 highly homologous variants.

TCRdb used MiXCR to reprocess the 5' RACE reads, holding one entry per CDR3 protein. Here the sample spans fewer than 500,000 distinct CDR3 sequences, 25% to 30% being singletons. Their antigens are not known. The sample comprised blood, either unsorted or a sorted T cell fraction (not recorded which). The receptors shown here come from a male donor with ankylosing spondylitis.

The chain links TRBV20-1 to TRBJ1-1, with D unclear. The germline V gene has CDR1 DFQATT and CDR2 SNEGSKA (reference sequence). V was pared by 0 bases and J by 5 bases, with 19 bases between. This CDR3 is built from 16 residues. The CDR3 nucleotides read TGCAGTGCTAGAGATCTCGCCCCGGAGCGGGAAACTGAAGCTTTCTTT. Translating it yields CSARDLAPERETEAFF.

The chain has TRBV28 and TRBJ2-7, with no clear D. This CDR3 comprises 12 residues. Trimming stripped 5 bases from V and 1 base from J, with 6 bases between. The germline CDR1 and CDR2 sequences are MDHEN and SYDVKM. The CDR3 nucleotides are TGTGCCAGCAGTGCCCGATCCTACGAGCAGTACGTC. It is translated as CASSARSYEQYV.

The rearrangement links TRBV29-1 to TRBJ1-3; no clear D. The V end was cut by 8 bases, the J end by 0 bases, with 11 bases between. This CDR3 spans 13 amino acids. Germline values: CDR1 SQVTM, CDR2 ANQGSEA. The CDR3 sequence: CSLRLNSGNTIYF. DNA of the CDR3: TGCAGCTTGCGACTGAACTCTGGAAACACCATATATTTT.

This clonotype was observed once. The chain joins TRBV5-1 to TRBJ2-5; perhaps TRBD1 as D (5 bases). This CDR3 region has 15 residues. Trimming removed 0 bases from V and 5 bases from J, with 14 bases in between. Germline assignment: CDR1 SGHRS and CDR2 YFSETQ. In DNA form, the CDR3 reads TGCGCCAGCAGCTTGGCCCCGACAGCCTGGGAGACCCAGTACTTC. Residues: CASSLAPTAWETQYF.

V is TRBV20-1 and J is TRBJ2-1; D is possibly TRBD2 (6 bases). There are 16 residues in the CDR3. Trimming removed 1 base from V and 5 bases from J, with 18 bases in between. Germline V gene data show CDR1 as DFQATT and CDR2 as SNEGSKA (reference sequence). The CDR3 sequence: CSARARRAGYHNEQFF. CDR3 nucleotides: TGCAGTGCTAGAGCCCGACGGGCGGGATACCACAATGAGCAGTTCTTC.

The chain uses TRBV3-1 and TRBJ2-3; no definite D call. The CDR3 is 13 residues long. Looked up from germline, CDR1 is LGHDT and CDR2 is YNNKEL (reference sequence). Between the trimmed V and J ends, which lost 2 bases and 6 bases, there was a span of 9 bases. CDR3 amino acids: CASSQNVLDTQYF. The CDR3 bases are TGTGCCAGCAGCCAAAATGTCCTGGATACGCAGTATTTT.

This chain uses TRBV4-2 with TRBJ1-5; D is ambiguous. The CDR3 is 15 amino acids. Trimming took 5 bases from V and 5 from J, leaving 16 bases between them. CDR1 LGHNA and CDR2 YNFKEQ come from the germline V gene. CDR3 sequence reads: CASSDQAGSDQPQHF. CDR3 DNA sequence: TGTGCCAGCAGCGATCAAGCCGGATCGGATCAGCCCCAGCATTTT.

This chain joins TRBV7-9 and TRBJ2-6; D possibly corresponds to TRBD1 (5 bases). This CDR3 is built from 17 residues. The V end was cut by 2 bases, the J end by 4 bases, with 15 bases between. The germline CDR1 and CDR2 sequences are SEHNR and FQNEAQ (reference sequence). CDR3 DNA: TGTGCCAGCAGCTTATGGGGCGGACCGACGGGGGCCAACGTCCTGACTTTC. Its protein is CASSLWGGPTGANVLTF.

This clonotype was observed once. V usage is TRBV3-1 and J usage is TRBJ2-3, with a possible D match to TRBD2 (6 bases). Trimming removed 10 bases at V and 9 bases at J, with 14 bases between. Germline V CDR1 and CDR2: LGHDT, YNNKEL (reference sequence). There are 11 residues in the CDR3. CDR3 sequence (DNA): TGTGCCACTGGGGGGAGTCCGACGCAGTATTTT. Its protein product is CATGGSPTQYF.

This clonotype was picked up a small number of times. The J gene is TRBJ1-2, the V gene TRBV5-1, with unresolved D. Trimming left V 2 bases short and J 5 bases short, with 13 bases between. CDR3 size: 14 residues. Looked up from germline, CDR1 is SGHRS and CDR2 is YFSETQ. Here the CDR3 reads CASSFLEATYGYTF. DNA for the CDR3: TGCGCCAGCAGCTTTCTCGAGGCGACTTATGGCTACACCTTC.

The table lists this clonotype with many counts. The chain has TRBV5-8 and TRBJ2-1; TRBD2 might be the D (5 bases). CDR3 length equals 15 residues. The germline V and J ends were trimmed by 3 bases and 4 bases, with 14 bases remaining between them. Germline V gene data show CDR1 as SGHTS and CDR2 as YDEGEE. In nucleotides, the CDR3 is TGTGCCAGCAGCTCGTTCGGGGTCCAATACAATGAGCAGTTCTTC. Encoded protein: CASSSFGVQYNEQFF.

The chain combines TRBV7-2 with TRBJ2-7; TRBD1 aligns across 8 bases. Germline CDR1 reads SGHTA; CDR2 reads FQGNSA. CDR3 length equals 13 residues. The V and J ends lost 3 bases and 6 bases, in that order; junction bases with no gene match: 4. Here the CDR3 reads CASSFGQGGEQYV. The CDR3 nucleotides are TGTGCCAGCAGCTTCGGACAGGGAGGCGAGCAGTACGTC.

This clonotype appeared a few times. The CDR3 coding sequence is TGTGCCAGCAGTGCGACAGGGCGCCTCAATCAGCCCCAGCATTTT. Amino acid sequence: CASSATGRLNQPQHF. The J gene is TRBJ1-5, the V gene TRBV27, with 7 positions matching TRBD1. The CDR3 is 15 amino acids. Trimming cost V 5 bases and J 3 bases; bases outside gene matches: 7. The germline V gene has CDR1 MNHEY and CDR2 SMNVEV (reference sequence).

This clonotype was detected a few times. The gene calls are TRBV7-9 and TRBJ2-3; D ambiguous. Per the germline V gene, CDR1 is SEHNR and CDR2 is FQNEAQ (reference sequence). The germline V and J ends were trimmed by 5 bases and 0 bases, with 15 bases remaining between them. The CDR3 contains 16 residues. The CDR3 sequence: CASSPLGLRSTDTQYF. DNA of the CDR3: TGTGCCAGCAGCCCCCTCGGGTTGAGGAGCACAGATACGCAGTATTTT.

The V and J genes are TRBV3-1 and TRBJ2-2; TRBD2 matches at 11 bases. The length of the CDR3 is 16 residues. Germline V lookup: CDR1 LGHDT, CDR2 YNNKEL (reference sequence). V dropped 4 bases and J dropped 8; count of bases not matched to a gene: 9. The CDR3 sequence: CASSRGTSGPRGELFF. The DNA of the CDR3 is TGTGCCAGCAGCCGCGGGACTAGCGGTCCGAGGGGGGAGCTGTTTTTT. Full variable domain (rest looked up from reference TRBV3-1 and TRBJ2-2): DTAVSQTPKYLVTQMGNDKSIKCEQNLGHDTMYWYKQDSKKFLKIMFSYNNKELIINETVPNRFSPKSPDKAHLNLHINSLELGDSAVYFCASSRGTSGPRGELFFGEGSRLTVL.

The chain uses TRBV29-1 and TRBJ2-1; no clear D gene. CDR1 and CDR2 from the germline V gene are SQVTM and ANQGSEA. The CDR3 contains 12 residues. The CDR3 DNA follows: TGCGGTACACTGAGCTCCTACAATGAGCAGTTCTTC. Translated, it gives CGTLSSYNEQFF.

The rearrangement joins TRBV20-1 to TRBJ2-2, with 11 positions matching TRBD2. CDR3 length: 17 amino acids. The V gene end was trimmed by 2 bases and the J gene end by 0 bases; junction bases not matched to a gene: 5. Germline values: CDR1 DFQATT, CDR2 SNEGSKA (reference sequence). The CDR3: CSARIRLAGTNTGELFF. The DNA of the CDR3 is TGCAGTGCTAGAATAAGACTAGCGGGAACGAACACCGGGGAGCTGTTTTTT.

V is TRBV20-1 and J is TRBJ1-5; a weak D match, TRBD1 (6 bases). The CDR3 is made up of 13 amino acids. CDR1 is DFQATT, CDR2 SNEGSKA, per germline (reference sequence). V was shortened by 3 bases and J by 7 bases, with 13 bases between the two germline ends. The CDR3 loop is CSASTGGGQPQHF. CDR3 bases: TGCAGTGCTAGCACGGGGGGCGGGCAGCCCCAGCATTTT.

V usage is TRBV3-1 and J usage is TRBJ2-7, with a weak D call TRBD2 (5 bases). This CDR3 spans 15 amino acids. V lost 7 bases and J lost 5, with 21 bases in between. Germline V gene sequence: CDR1 LGHDT, CDR2 YNNKEL (reference sequence). CDR3 sequence reads: CASTDYIRVRNEQYF. CDR3 DNA: TGTGCCAGCACCGACTACATTCGGGTTCGGAACGAGCAGTACTTC.

The rearrangement links TRBV3-1 to TRBJ1-2; weak D call: TRBD1 (5 bases). V was clipped by 2 bases and J by 3 bases, with 16 bases between them. Germline CDR1 is LGHDT and CDR2 is YNNKEL (reference sequence). The CDR3 runs 16 residues. CDR3 coding DNA: TGTGCCAGCAGCCAACCCCGGGGAGGGGCGTACTATGGCTACACCTTC. Encoded protein: CASSQPRGGAYYGYTF.

The chain carries TRBV20-1 and TRBJ2-7; TRBD1 matches 10 bases. Germline V CDR1 and CDR2: DFQATT, SNEGSKA (reference sequence). The CDR3 runs 15 residues. With V trimmed by 0 bases and J by 5 bases, 7 bases remained unmatched. The CDR3 nucleotides read TGCAGTGCTAGAGACCCGGGACAGGGGCCCAACGAGCAGTACGTC. Residues: CSARDPGQGPNEQYV.

This clonotype occurred a few times. V is TRBV7-9 and J is TRBJ2-1, with TRBD2 matching 10 bases. The CDR3 sequence is 15 residues long. The germline CDR1 and CDR2 sequences are SEHNR and FQNEAQ (reference sequence). The trim removed 5 bases at V and 3 bases at J, leaving 4 bases unmatched. DNA of the CDR3: TGTGCCAGCAGCGCACTAGCGGGGTACTACAATGAGCAGTTCTTC. Its translation: CASSALAGYYNEQFF.

The genes are TRBV7-6 and TRBJ2-1; 9 positions agree with TRBD1. Germline V lookup: CDR1 SGHVS, CDR2 FNYEAQ. Unmatched junction bases numbered 11, after V lost 5 bases and J lost 9 bases. This CDR3 has 15 residues. The CDR3 region is CASSPLGQGNVEQFF. The CDR3 DNA reads as TGTGCCAGCAGCCCCCTGGGACAGGGTAATGTTGAGCAGTTCTTC.